A single TCR beta chain is shown here with its context. This entry comes from a study of blood T cell repertoires in COVID-19. CDR3 length: 17 amino acids. From germline, CDR1 is SGHTA and CDR2 FQGNSA. Losses at the gene ends were 1 base for V and 4 bases for J; bases not matched to a gene: 7. Original analysis: Reference gene primer amplification in the assay estimated nucleated cell counts. Some clones are missing from TCRdb's copy, which holds only in-frame ones; the method was immunoSEQ multiplex PCR. That table gives V, J and clone size, and the DNA gave D and trimming. The table records more than 35,000 clones, over 75% of them present only once.

V usage is TRBV7-2 and J usage is TRBJ2-7, with 13 bases fitting TRBD2. The sequence was collected from an older man with active COVID-19. Material for sequencing was peripheral blood. Here the CDR3 DNA reads TGTGCCAGCAGCTTAGGACTAGCGGGGGGACTGTCTTACGAGCAGTACTTC. This gives the protein CASSLGLAGGLSYEQYF.